This T cell receptor (beta chain) was retrieved from a study of T cell changes during pregnancy in multiple sclerosis. V shed 1 base, J shed 6 bases, and the junction held 4 bases outside the gene matches. The CDR3 covers 14 residues. CDR1 SGHRS and CDR2 YFSETQ come from the germline V gene. Data came from immunoSEQ multiplex PCR; TCRdb stores just in-frame clones and leaves some out. The profile shows nearly 110,000 clones, 85% to 95% of them singletons. The input for sequencing was peripheral blood, taken after pregnancy. This chain connects TRBV5-1 to TRBJ1-1, with 9 positions matching TRBD1. The TCR originated in a female donor with multiple sclerosis, enrolled in a pregnancy study. CDR3 DNA sequence: TGCGCCAGCAGCTTGACAGGGGGCATGGCTGAAGCTTTCTTT. This translates into CASSLTGGMAEAFF.